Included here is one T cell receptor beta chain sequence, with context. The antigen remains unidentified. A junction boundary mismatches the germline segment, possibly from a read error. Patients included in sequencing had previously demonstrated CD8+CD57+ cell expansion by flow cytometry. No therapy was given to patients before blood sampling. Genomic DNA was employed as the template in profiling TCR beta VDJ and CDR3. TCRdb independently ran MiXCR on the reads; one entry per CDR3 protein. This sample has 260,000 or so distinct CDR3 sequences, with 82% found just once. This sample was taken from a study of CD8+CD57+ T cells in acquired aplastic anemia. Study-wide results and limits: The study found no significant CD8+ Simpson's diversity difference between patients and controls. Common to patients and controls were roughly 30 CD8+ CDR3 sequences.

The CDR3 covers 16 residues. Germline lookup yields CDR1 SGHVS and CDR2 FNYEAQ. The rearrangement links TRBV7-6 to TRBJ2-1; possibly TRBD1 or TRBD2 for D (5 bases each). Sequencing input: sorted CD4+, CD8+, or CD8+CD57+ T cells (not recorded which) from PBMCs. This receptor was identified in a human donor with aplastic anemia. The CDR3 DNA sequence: TGTGCCAGCAGTTTAGCCCACGGGGCAAAAAAGACTCAGCAGTTCTTC. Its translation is CASSLAHGAKKTQQFF. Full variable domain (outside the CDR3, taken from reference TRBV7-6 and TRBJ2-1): GAGVSQSPRYKVTKRGQDVALRCDPISGHVSLYWYRQALGQGPEFLTYFNYEAQQDKSGLPNDRFSAERPEGSISTLTIQRTEQRDSAMYRCASSLAHGAKKTQQFFGPGTRLTVL.